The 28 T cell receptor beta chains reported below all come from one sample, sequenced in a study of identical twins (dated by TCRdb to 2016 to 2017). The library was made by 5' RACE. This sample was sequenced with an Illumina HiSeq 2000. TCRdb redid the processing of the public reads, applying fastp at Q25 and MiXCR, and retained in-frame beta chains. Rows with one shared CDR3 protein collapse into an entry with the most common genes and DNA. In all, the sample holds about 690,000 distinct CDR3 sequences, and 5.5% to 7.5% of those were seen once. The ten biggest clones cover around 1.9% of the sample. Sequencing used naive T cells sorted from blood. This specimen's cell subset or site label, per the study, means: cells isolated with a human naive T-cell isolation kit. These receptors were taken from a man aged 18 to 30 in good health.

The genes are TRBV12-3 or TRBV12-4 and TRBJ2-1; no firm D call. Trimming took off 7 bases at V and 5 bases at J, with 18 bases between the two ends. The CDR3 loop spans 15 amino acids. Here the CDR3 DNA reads TGTGCCAGCACCCTCACATGGGATGTCAACAATGAGCAGTTCTTC. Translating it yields CASTLTWDVNNEQFF.

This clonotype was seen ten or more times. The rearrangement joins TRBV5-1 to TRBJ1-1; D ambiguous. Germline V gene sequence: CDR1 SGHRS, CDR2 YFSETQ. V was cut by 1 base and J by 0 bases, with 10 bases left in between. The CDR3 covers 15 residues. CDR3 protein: CASSLHHAVNTEAFF. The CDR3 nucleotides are TGCGCCAGCAGCTTGCATCATGCGGTGAACACTGAAGCTTTCTTT.

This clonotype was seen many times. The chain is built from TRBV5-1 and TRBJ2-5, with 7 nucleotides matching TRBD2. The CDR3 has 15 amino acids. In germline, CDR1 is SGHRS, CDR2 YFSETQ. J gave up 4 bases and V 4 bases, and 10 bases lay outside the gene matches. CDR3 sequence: CASSPVRGRGETQYF. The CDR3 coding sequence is TGCGCCAGCAGCCCGGTCCGAGGGAGGGGAGAGACCCAGTACTTC.

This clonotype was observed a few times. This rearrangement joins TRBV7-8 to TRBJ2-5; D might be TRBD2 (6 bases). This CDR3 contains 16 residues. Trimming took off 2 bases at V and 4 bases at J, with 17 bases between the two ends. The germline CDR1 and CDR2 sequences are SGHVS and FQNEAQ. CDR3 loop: CASSLFSPGTPETQYF. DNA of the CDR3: TGTGCCAGCAGCTTATTCTCCCCCGGGACTCCAGAGACCCAGTACTTC.

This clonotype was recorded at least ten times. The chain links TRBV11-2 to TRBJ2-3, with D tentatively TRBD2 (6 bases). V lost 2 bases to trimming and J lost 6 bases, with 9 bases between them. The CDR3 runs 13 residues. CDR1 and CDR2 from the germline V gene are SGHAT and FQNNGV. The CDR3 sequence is CASSLIREDTQYF. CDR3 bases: TGTGCCAGCAGCTTAATTCGGGAGGATACGCAGTATTTT. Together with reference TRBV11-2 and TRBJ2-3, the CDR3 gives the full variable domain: EAGVAQSPRYKIIEKRQSVAFWCNPISGHATLYWYQQILGQGPKLLIQFQNNGVVDDSQLPKDRFSAERLKGVDSTLKIQPAKLEDSAVYLCASSLIREDTQYFGPGTRLTVL.

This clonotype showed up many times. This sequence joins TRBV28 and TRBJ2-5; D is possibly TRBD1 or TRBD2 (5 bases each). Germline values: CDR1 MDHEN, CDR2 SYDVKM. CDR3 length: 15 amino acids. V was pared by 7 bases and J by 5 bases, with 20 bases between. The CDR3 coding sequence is TGTGCCAGCAACTTACGGGACCTTTCATGGGAGACCCAGTACTTC. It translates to CASNLRDLSWETQYF.

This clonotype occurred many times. The chain's CDR3 is CASSIGTASGDEQFF. The CDR3 coding sequence is TGCGCCAGCAGCATAGGGACAGCCAGCGGCGATGAGCAGTTCTTC. The rearrangement links TRBV5-1 to TRBJ2-1; 7 nucleotides line up with TRBD1. The V gene end was trimmed by 4 bases and the J gene end by 8 bases; junction bases not matched to a gene: 12. The germline CDR1 and CDR2 sequences are SGHRS and YFSETQ. The CDR3 covers 15 residues.

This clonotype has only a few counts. The CDR3 loop is CASSPTGGVFETQYF. The CDR3, as DNA: TGTGCCAGCAGCCCGACAGGGGGAGTTTTCGAGACCCAGTACTTC. The chain is built from TRBV12-3 or TRBV12-4 and TRBJ2-5; 9 bases map to TRBD1. With 6 bases clipped from V and 5 bases from J, the junction kept 10 bases outside the gene matches. The CDR3 loop spans 15 amino acids.

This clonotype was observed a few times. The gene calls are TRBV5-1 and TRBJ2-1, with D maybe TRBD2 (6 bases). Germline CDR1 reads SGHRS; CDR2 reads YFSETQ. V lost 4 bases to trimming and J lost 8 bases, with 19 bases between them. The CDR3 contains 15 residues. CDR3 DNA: TGCGCCAGCAGCACCGGGACTGGAGGGGACCATGAGCAGTTCTTC. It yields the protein CASSTGTGGDHEQFF.

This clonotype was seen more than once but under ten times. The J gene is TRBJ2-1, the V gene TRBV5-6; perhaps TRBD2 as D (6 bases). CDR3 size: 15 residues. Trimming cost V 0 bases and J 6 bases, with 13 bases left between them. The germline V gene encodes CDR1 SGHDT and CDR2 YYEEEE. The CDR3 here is CASSLDPTRSNEQFF. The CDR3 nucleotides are TGTGCCAGCAGCTTGGATCCGACTAGATCCAATGAGCAGTTCTTC.

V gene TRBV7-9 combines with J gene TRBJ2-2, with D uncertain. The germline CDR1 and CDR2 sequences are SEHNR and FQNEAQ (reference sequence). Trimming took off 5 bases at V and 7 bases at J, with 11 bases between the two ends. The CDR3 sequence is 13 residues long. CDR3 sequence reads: CASSPGSGGELFF. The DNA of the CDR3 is TGTGCCAGCAGCCCCGGATCGGGCGGGGAGCTGTTTTTT.

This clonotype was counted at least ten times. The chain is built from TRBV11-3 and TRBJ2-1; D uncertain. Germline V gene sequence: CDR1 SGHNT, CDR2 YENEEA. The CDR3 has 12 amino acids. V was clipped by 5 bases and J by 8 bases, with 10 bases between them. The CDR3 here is CASSTDTYEQFF. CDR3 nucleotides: TGTGCCAGCAGCACCGACACCTATGAGCAGTTCTTC.

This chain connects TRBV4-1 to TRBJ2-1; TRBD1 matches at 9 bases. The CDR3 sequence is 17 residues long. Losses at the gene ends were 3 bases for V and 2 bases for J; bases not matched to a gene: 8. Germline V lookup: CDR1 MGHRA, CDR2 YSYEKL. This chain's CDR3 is CASSQSVTGGTYNEQFF. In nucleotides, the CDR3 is TGCGCCAGCAGCCAGAGTGTAACAGGGGGCACCTACAATGAGCAGTTCTTC.

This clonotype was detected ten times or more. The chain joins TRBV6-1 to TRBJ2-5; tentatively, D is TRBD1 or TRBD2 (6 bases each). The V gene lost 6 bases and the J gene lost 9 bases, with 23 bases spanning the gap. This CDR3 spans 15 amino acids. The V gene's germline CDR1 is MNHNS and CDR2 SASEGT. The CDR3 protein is CASRPPGHLPGAQYF. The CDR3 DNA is TGTGCCAGCAGACCCCCGGGACACCTGCCGGGGGCCCAGTACTTC.

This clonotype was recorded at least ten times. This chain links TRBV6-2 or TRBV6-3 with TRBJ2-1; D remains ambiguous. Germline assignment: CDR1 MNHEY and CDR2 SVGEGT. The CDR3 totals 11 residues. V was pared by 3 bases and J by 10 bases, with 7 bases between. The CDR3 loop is CASSYEGEQFF. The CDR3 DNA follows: TGTGCCAGCAGTTATGAAGGGGAGCAGTTCTTC.

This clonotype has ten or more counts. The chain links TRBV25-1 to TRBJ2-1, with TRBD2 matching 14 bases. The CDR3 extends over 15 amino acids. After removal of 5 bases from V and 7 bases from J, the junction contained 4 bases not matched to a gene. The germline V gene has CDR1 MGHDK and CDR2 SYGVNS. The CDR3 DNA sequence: TGTGCCAGCAGTCAGACTAGCGGGAGGGCAAATGAGCAGTTCTTC. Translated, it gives CASSQTSGRANEQFF.

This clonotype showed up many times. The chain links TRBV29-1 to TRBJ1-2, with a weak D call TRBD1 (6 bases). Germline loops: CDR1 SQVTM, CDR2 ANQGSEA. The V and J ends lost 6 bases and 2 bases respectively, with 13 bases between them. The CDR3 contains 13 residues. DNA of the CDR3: TGCAGCGTGCCAGGGACACCAAACTATGGCTACACCTTC. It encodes CSVPGTPNYGYTF. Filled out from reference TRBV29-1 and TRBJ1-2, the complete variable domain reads SAVISQKPSRDICQRGTSLTIQCQVDSQVTMMFWYRQQPGQSLTLIATANQGSEATYESGFVIDKFPISRPNLTFSTLTVSNMSPEDSSIYLCSVPGTPNYGYTFGSGTRLTVV.

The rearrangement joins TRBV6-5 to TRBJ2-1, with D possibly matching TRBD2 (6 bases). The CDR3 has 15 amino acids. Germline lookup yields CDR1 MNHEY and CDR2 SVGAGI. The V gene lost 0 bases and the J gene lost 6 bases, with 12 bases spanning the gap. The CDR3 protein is CASSYSIGGSNEQFF. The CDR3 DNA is TGTGCCAGCAGTTACTCGATTGGGGGGAGCAATGAGCAGTTCTTC.

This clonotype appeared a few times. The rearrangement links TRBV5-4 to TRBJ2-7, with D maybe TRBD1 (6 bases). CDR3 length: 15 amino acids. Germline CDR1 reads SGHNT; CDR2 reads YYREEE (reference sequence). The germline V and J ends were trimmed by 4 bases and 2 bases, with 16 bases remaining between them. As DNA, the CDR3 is TGTGCCAGCAGCCAAGGTCCAGGGGACACCTACGAGCAGTACGTC. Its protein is CASSQGPGDTYEQYV.

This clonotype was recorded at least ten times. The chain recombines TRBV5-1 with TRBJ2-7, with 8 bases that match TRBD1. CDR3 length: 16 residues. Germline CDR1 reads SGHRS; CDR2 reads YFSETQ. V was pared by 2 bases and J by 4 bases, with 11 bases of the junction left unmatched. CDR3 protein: CASSFPRSGGKYEQYF. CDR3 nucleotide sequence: TGCGCCAGCAGCTTTCCCCGGTCAGGGGGCAAGTACGAGCAGTACTTC.

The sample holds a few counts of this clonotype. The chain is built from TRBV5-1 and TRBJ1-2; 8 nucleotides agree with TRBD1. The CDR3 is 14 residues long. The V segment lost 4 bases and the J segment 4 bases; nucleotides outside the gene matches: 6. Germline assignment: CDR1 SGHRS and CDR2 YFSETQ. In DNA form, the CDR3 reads TGCGCCAGCAGCCTAAATACAGGGGGCTATGGCTACACCTTC. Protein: CASSLNTGGYGYTF.

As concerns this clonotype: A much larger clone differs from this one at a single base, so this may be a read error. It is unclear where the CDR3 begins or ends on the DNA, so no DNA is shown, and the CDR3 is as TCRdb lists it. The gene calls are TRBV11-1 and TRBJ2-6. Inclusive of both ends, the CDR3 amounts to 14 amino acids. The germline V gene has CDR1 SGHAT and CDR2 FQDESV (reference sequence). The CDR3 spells CASSFAVGANVLAF.

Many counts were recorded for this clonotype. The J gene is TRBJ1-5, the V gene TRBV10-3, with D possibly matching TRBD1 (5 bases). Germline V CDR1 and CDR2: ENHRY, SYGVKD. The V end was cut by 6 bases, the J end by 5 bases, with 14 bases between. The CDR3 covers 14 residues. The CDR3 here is CAIRRGDSDQPQHF. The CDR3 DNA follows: TGTGCCATCAGGAGAGGGGACTCAGATCAGCCCCAGCATTTT.

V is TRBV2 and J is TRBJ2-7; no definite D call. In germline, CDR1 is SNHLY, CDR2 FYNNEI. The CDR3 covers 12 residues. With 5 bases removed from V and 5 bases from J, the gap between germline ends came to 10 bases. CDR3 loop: CASSNPEHEQYV. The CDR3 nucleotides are TGTGCCAGCAGTAACCCGGAACACGAGCAGTACGTC.

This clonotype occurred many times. The CDR3 DNA sequence: TGTGCCAGCACCAAACTAGCGGGAGACCTAAAGCAGTTCTTC. Protein product: CASTKLAGDLKQFF. The V call is TRBV3-1, the J call TRBJ2-1; 11 positions agree with TRBD2. V lost 7 bases, J lost 11 bases, and 10 bases stayed unmatched. The germline V gene encodes CDR1 LGHDT and CDR2 YNNKEL (reference sequence). CDR3 length equals 14 residues.

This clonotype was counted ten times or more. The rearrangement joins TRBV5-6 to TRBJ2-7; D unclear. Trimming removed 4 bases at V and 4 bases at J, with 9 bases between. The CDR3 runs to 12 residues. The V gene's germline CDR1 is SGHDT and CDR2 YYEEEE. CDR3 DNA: TGTGCCAGCAGCGTCGGAGCGTACGAGCAGTACTTC. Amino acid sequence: CASSVGAYEQYF.

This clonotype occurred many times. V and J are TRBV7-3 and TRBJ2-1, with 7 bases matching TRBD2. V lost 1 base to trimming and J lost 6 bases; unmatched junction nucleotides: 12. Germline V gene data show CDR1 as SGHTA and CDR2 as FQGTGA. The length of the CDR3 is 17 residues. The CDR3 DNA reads TGTGCCAGCAGCTTAATTCAGTCGGGAGCGGGGCCCAATGAGCAGTTCTTC. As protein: CASSLIQSGAGPNEQFF.

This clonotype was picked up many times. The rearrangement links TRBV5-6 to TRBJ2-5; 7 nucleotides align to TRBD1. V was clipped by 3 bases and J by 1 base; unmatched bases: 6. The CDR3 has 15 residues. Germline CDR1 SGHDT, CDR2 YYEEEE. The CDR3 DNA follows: TGTGCCAGCAGCTGGGGAGACAGGGCCCAAGAGACCCAGTACTTC. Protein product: CASSWGDRAQETQYF.